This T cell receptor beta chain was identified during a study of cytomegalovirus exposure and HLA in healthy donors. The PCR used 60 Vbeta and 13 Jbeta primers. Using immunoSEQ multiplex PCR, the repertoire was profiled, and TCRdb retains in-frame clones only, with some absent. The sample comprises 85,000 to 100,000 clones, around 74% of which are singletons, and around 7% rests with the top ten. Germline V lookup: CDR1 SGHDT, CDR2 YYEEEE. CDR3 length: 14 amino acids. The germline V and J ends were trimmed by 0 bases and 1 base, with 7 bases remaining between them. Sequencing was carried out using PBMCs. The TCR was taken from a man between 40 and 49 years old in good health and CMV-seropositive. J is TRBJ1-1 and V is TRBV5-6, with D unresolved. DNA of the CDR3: TGTGCCAGCAGCTTGGGCCGGAGGAACACTGAAGCTTTCTTT. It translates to CASSLGRRNTEAFF.